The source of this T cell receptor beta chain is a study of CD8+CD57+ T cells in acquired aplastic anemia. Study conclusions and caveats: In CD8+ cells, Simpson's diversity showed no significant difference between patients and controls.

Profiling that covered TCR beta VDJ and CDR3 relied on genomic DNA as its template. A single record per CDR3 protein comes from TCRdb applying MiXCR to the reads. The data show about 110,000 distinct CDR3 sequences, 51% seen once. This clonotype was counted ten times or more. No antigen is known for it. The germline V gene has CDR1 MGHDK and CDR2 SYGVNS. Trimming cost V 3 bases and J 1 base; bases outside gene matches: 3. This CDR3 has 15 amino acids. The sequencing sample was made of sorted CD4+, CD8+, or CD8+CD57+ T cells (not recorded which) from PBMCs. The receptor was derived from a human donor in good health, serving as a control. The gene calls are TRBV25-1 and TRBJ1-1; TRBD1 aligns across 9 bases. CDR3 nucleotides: TGTGCCAGCAGTGATGGGACAGGGCCGAACACTGAAGCTTTCTTT. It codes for CASSDGTGPNTEAFF.